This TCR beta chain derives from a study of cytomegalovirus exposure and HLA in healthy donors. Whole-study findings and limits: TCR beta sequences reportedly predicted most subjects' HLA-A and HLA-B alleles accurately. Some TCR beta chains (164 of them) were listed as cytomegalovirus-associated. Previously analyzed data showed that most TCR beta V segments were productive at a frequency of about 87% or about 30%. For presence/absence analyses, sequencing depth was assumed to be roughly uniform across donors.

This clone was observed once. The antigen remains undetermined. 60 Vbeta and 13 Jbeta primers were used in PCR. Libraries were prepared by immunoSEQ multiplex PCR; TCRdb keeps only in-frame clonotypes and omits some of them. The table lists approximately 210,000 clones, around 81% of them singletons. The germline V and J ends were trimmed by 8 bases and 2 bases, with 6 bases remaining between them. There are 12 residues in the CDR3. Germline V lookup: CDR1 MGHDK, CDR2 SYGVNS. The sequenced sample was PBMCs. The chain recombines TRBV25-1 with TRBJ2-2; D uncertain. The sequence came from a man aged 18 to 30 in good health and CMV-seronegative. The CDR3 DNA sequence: TGTGCCAGCGGCAGAAACACCGGGGAGCTGTTTTTT. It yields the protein CASGRNTGELFF.